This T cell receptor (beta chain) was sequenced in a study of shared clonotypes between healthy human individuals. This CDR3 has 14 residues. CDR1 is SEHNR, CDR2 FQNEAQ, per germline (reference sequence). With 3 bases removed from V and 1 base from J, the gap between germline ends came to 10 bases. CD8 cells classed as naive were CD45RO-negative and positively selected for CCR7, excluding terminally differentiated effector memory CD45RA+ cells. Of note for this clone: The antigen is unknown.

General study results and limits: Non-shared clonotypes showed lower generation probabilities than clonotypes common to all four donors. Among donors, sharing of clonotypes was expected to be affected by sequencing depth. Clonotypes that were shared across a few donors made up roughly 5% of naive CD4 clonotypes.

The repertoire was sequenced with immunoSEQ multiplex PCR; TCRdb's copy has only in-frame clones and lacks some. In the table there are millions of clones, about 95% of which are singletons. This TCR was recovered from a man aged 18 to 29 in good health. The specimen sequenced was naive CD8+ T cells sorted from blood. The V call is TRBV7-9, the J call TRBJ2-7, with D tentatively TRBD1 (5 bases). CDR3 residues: CASSFPTVSYEQYF. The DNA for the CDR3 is TGTGCCAGCAGCTTCCCGACAGTTTCCTACGAGCAGTACTTC.